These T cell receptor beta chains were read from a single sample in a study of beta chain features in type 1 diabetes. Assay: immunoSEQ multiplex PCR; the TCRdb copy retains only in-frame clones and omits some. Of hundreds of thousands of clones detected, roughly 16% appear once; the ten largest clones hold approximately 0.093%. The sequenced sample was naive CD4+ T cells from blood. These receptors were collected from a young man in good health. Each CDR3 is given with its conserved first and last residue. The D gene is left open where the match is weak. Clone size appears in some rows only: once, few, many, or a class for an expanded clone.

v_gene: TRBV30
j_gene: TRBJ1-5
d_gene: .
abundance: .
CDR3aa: CAWSVRGNSNQPQHF
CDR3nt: TGTGCCTGGAGTGTTAGGGGGAATAGCAATCAGCCCCAGCATTTT

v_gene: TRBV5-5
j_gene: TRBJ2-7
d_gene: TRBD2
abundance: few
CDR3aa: CASSSGLADSYEQYF
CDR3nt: TGTGCCAGCAGCTCCGGACTAGCGGATTCCTACGAGCAGTACTTC

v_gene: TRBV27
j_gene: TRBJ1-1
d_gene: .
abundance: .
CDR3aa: CASSLGALWNTEAFF
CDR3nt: TGTGCCAGCAGTCTAGGCGCCTTGTGGAACACTGAAGCTTTCTTT

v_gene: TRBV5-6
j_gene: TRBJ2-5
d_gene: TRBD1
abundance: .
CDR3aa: CASSLAGTGREETQYF
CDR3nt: TGTGCCAGCAGCTTGGCCGGGACAGGGAGAGAAGAGACCCAGTACTTC

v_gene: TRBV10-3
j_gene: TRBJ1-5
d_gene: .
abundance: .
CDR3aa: CAISDLSNQPQHF
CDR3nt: TGTGCCATCAGTGATCTTAGCAATCAGCCCCAGCATTTT

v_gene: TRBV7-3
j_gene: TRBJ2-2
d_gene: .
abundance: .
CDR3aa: CASSLLRVTGELFF
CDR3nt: TGTGCCAGCAGCTTATTAAGGGTCACCGGGGAGCTGTTTTTT

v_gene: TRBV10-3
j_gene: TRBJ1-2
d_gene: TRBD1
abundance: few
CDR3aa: CAIRSTGGGYGYTF
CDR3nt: TGTGCCATCAGATCGACAGGGGGTGGATATGGCTACACCTTC

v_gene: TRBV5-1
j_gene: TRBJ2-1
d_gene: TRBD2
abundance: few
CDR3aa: CASSPQSSGILYNEQFF
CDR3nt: TGCGCCAGCAGCCCCCAGAGTAGCGGGATACTCTACAATGAGCAGTTCTTC

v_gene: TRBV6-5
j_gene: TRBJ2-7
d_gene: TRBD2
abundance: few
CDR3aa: CASSGRGGVYEQYF
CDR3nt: TGTGCCAGCAGTGGGCGGGGGGGCGTTTACGAGCAGTACTTC

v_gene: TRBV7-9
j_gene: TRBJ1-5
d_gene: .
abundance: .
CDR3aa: CASSLDRANQPQHF
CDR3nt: TGTGCCAGCAGCTTAGACAGGGCCAATCAGCCCCAGCATTTT

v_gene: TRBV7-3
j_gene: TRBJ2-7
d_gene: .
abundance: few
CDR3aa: CASSLGGNSYEQYF
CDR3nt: TGTGCCAGCAGCTTAGGCGGGAACTCCTACGAGCAGTACTTC

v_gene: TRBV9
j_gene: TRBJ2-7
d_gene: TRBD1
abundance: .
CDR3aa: CASSVGDRAYEQYF
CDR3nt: TGTGCCAGCAGCGTAGGGGACAGGGCCTACGAGCAGTACTTC

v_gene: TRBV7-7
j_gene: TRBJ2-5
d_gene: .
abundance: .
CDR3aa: CASSLERQETQYF
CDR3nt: TGTGCCAGCAGCTTAGAGAGGCAAGAGACCCAGTACTTC

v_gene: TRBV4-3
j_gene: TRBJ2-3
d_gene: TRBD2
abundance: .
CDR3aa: CASSQDQGSQRGATDTQYF
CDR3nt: TGCGCCAGCAGCCAAGATCAAGGGAGCCAGCGGGGAGCCACAGATACGCAGTATTTT

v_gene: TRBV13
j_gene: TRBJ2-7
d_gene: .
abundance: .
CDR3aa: CASSRGYAGTYEQYF
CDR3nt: TGTGCCAGCAGTCGGGGGTACGCAGGGACCTACGAGCAGTACTTC

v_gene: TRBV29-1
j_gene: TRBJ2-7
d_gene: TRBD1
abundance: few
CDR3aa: CSVRTGYYEQYF
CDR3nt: TGCAGCGTCAGGACAGGCTACTACGAGCAGTACTTC